The sequence of this TCR beta chain was determined in a study of graft-versus-host responses after intestinal transplantation. For the study at large: The study gave all recipients anti-thymocyte globulin induction, then tacrolimus and steroids for three to four years. Broader study findings: Across patients carrying graft-donor T cell macrochimerism, allografts held high graft-versus-host to host-versus-graft clonal ratios. Ileal or blood samples showed some GvH clones first, and such clones were also found in recipient marrow. Early after transplant, HvG clones declined as circulating GvH clones peaked.

Turning to this clone: Its antigen is currently unknown.

The table came from immunoSEQ multiplex PCR; TCRdb's copy has only in-frame clones and leaves some out. The profile shows over 75,000 clones, about 87% of them singletons. J lost 2 bases, V lost 6 bases, and 8 bases had no gene match. Germline loops: CDR1 MDHEN, CDR2 SYDVKM. The CDR3 has 15 residues. The chain employs TRBV28 and TRBJ2-3, with 7 bases fitting TRBD1. This receptor was identified in a human donor who was the organ donor for an intestinal transplant. The input for sequencing was unstimulated CD4+ T cells sorted from spleen or lymph node cells, taken before transplant. Here the CDR3 DNA reads TGTGCCAGCAGCGGACAGGTGGGGTTCACAGATACGCAGTATTTT. Protein sequence: CASSGQVGFTDTQYF.